The next 2 T cell receptor beta chains were all read from a single sample in a study of blood T cell repertoires in COVID-19. Profiling relied on immunoSEQ multiplex PCR, and the TCRdb table lists in-frame clones only, not all of them. The sample carries almost 400,000 clones, 89% recorded once. The sequencing sample was made of PBMCs or T cells enriched from blood (not recorded which). These receptors were collected from a woman aged 25-40 years who had recovered from COVID-19.

The chain is built from TRBV4-1 and TRBJ1-3; weak D call: TRBD1 (5 bases). The V and J ends lost 1 base and 2 bases respectively, with 12 bases between them. Germline CDR1 is MGHRA and CDR2 is YSYEKL. The CDR3 contains 16 residues. The CDR3 nucleotides are TGCGCCAGCAGCCAAGGTCAGGGACTCGCTGGAAACACCATATATTTT. This translates into CASSQGQGLAGNTIYF.

The genes are TRBV2 and TRBJ2-1; 7 bases are shared with TRBD2. Trimming took 4 bases from V and 2 from J; bases not matched to a gene: 8. CDR1 SNHLY and CDR2 FYNNEI come from the germline V gene. The CDR3 sequence is 16 residues long. CDR3 bases: TGTGCCAGCAGTGTGGCCCCAGCGGGGCCCTACAATGAGCAGTTCTTC. This sequence encodes CASSVAPAGPYNEQFF.